The entry below gives a single TCR beta chain sequence along with its context. TCR beta sequences were obtained from blood CD8+ and CD4+ T cells. The multiple sclerosis control cohort comprised treatment-naive individuals presenting with stable or active relapsing-remitting disease. TEMRA cells were enriched by FACS, and CD4+ and CD8+ T cells were negatively isolated. The data are from a study of CD8 T cells in Susac syndrome. Germline CDR1 SEHNR, CDR2 FQNEAQ (reference sequence). V was clipped by 5 bases and J by 7 bases, with 23 bases between them. This CDR3 has 16 amino acids. Random hexamers were used to reverse transcribe the RNA input (about 0.5 to 1 ug). The amplification used immunoSEQ multiplex PCR on TCR beta CDR3; it spanned 54 Vbeta and 13 Jbeta. One entry per CDR3 protein, called by TCRdb with MiXCR from the immunoSEQ multiplex PCR reads. This sample has around 130,000 distinct CDR3 sequences, with under 95% found just once.

This clonotype was obtained from a human donor with multiple sclerosis. The chain joins TRBV7-9 to TRBJ1-2; D gene unclear. Sequencing was performed on CD8+ T cells from PBMCs. The CDR3 reads CASSVAGAFTKTGYTF. The DNA of the CDR3 is TGTGCCAGCAGCGTCGCGGGAGCATTTACGAAAACTGGCTACACCTTC.